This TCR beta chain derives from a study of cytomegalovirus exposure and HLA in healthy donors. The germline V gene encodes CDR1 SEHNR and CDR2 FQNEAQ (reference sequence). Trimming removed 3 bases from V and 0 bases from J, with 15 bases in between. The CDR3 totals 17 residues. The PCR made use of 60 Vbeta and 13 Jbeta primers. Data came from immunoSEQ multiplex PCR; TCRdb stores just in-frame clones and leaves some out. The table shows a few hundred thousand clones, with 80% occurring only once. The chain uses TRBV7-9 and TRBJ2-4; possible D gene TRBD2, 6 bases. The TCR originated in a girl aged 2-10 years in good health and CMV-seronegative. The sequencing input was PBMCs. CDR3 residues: CASSFLSGVLAKNIQYF. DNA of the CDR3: TGTGCCAGCAGCTTCCTGTCGGGGGTTCTAGCCAAAAACATTCAGTACTTC.